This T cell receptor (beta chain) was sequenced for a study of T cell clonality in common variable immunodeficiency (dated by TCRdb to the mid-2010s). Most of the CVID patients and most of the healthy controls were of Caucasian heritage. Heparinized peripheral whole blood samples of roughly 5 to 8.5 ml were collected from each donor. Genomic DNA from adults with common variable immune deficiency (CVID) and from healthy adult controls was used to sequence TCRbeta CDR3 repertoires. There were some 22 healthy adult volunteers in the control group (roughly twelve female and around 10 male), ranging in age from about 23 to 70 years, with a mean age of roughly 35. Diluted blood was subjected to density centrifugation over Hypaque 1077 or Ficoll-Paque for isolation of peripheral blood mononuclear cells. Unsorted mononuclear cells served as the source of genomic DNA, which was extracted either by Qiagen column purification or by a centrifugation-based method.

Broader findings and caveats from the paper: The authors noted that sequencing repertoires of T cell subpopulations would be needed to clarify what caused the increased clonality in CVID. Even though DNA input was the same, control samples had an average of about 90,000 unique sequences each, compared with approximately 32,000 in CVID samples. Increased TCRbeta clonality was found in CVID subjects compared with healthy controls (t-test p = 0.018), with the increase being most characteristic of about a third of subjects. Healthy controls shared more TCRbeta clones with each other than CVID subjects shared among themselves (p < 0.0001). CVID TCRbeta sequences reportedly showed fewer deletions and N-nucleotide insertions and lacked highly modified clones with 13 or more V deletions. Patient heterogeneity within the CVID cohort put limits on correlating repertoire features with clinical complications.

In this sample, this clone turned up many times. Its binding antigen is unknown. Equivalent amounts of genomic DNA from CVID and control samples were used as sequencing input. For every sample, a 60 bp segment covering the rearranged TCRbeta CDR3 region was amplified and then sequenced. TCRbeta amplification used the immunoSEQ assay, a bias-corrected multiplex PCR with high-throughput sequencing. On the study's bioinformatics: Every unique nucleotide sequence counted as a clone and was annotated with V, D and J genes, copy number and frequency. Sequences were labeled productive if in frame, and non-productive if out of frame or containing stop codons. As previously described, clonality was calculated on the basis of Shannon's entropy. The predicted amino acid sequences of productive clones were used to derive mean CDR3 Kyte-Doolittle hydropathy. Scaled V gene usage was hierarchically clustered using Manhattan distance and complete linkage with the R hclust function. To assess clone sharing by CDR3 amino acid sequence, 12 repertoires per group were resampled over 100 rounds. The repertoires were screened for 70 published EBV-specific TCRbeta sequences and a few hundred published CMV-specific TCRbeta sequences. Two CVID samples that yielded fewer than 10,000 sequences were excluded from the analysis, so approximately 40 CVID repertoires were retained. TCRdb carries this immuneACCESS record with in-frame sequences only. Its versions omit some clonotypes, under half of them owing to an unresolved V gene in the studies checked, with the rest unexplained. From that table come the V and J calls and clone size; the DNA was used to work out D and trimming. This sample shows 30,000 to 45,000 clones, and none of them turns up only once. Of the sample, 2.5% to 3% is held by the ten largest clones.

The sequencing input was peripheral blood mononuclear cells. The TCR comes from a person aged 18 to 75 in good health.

CDR3 DNA, as far as it was read: TGTGCCAGCAGCTTAGTGCGGGGAAATGAG. It encodes CASSLVRGNE. The CDR3, in full, reads CASSLVRGNEQFF. Here the chain combines TRBV5-6 and TRBJ2-1; TRBD2 is possibly the D segment (6 matching bases). Sequencing ends 3 residues short of the CDR3 end; the germline J gene provides the rest. The CDR1 and CDR2 encoded by the germline V gene are SGHDT and YYEEEE. The CDR3 spans 13 residues, from the cysteine through the phenylalanine. The 30 bases shown cover part of the CDR3, and their frame starts at base 1. The junction carries 10 bases between V and J, which are trimmed by 2 bases and 7 bases respectively.